This T cell receptor (beta chain) was captured by sequencing in a study of vaccination and CD4 T cells after COVID-19. Study-level background: Either a CEFX pool, an HIV-1 Nef pool, or no peptide was added to control cultures.

Treatment noted: roughly ten-day PBMC culture with coronavirus spike peptide pools or control peptides (ViraFEST assay). Before TCRs were sequenced, ViraFEST expanded antigen-specific T cells with peptide pools. This CDR3 has 15 residues. V was pared by 1 base and J by 4 bases, with 16 bases between. CDR1 is DFQATT and CDR2 is SNEGSKA in the germline V gene (reference sequence). Cultured CD4+ T cells had their DNA profiled by the Oncomine TCR Beta short-read assay. TCRdb re-derived calls from the PCR reads in MiXCR, one entry per CDR3 protein. The sample lists about 11,000 distinct CDR3 sequences, just under 75% occurring once. On this clonotype: Its antigen is undetermined.

Specimen: CD4+ T cells from blood, cultured in vitro. This chain joins TRBV20-1 and TRBJ1-2, with a possible D match to TRBD1 (5 bases). The TCR originated in a human donor who had recovered from COVID-19. This CDR3 reads CSARGNRRTLYGYTF. The DNA for the CDR3 is TGCAGTGCTAGAGGGAACAGGCGGACACTCTATGGCTACACCTTC.